The T cell receptor beta chain described here comes from a study of T-cell memory formation after mild COVID-19. Study overall: Among the donors, TCR clusters were largely specific to each donor. Study-level findings and limits: Contracting CD4+ clones lay largely in CM and EM, with CD8+ ones residing in EMRA. Contracting clones from day 15 to 85 had balanced CD4/CD8; later expanders favoured CD4+.

As to this clonotype: Its matching antigen is unknown.

A single record per CDR3 protein comes from TCRdb applying MiXCR to the 5' RACE reads. The repertoire has 250,000 to 350,000 distinct CDR3 sequences, around 15% of them found once; the top ten carry more than 20%. The sequenced sample was PBMCs or a T cell subset sorted from them (not recorded which). This receptor was identified in a man between 18 and 29 years old who had mild COVID-19 (a few samples of this study predate the infection). Cell type and time point are not known.

CDR3 DNA: TGTGCCAGCTCCGTAGCAACAGGGAGGGATACTGAAGCTTTCTTT. Protein sequence: CASSVATGRDTEAFF. This rearrangement joins TRBV18 to TRBJ1-1; possibly TRBD1 for D (6 bases). V dropped 6 bases and J dropped 5 bases, with 19 bases sitting between them. Germline V gene data show CDR1 as KGHSH and CDR2 as LQKENI. CDR3 length: 15 residues.